The T cell receptor (beta chain) under discussion was sequenced for a study of blood T cell repertoires in COVID-19. Background on the study: From the United States, Italy and Spain came samples of acute and convalescent COVID-19. Sources were T cells, B-cell-depleted T cells, or PBMCs; the material itself was cDNA or gDNA.

Per the authors' pipeline: Nucleated cell number was recorded as an estimate derived from reference gene primer amplification. Clones were sequenced by immunoSEQ multiplex PCR, and TCRdb holds only the in-frame ones, with some missing. The V and J calls and the clone size are those of that table, but D and trimming were determined from the DNA. There are about 190,000 clones in the sample; about 88% occur only once, and 6.2% lies in the top ten. This clone was seen once. The CDR3 is 12 residues long. Trimming removed 0 bases from V and 4 bases from J, with 4 bases in between. Germline-derived CDR1 and CDR2 are LNHNV and YYDKDF (reference sequence).

The TCR was taken from a woman in her thirties or forties who had recovered from COVID-19. Source material: peripheral blood. The J gene is TRBJ2-7, the V gene TRBV15; no definite D call. This CDR3 is CATSRDGYEQYF. Here the CDR3 DNA reads TGTGCCACCAGCAGAGACGGGTACGAGCAGTACTTC.